This is a list of T cell receptor beta chains from one sample in a study of memory CD4+ T cells and cytomegalovirus serostatus. Produced via immunoSEQ multiplex PCR; TCRdb's table is partial and in-frame only. Among more than 40,000 clones listed, over 65% were seen once. The sequencing input was memory CD4+ T cells from blood. The receptors were sampled from an adult in good health and CMV-seronegative. CDR3s include the opening cysteine and the closing phenylalanine or tryptophan. Fields, in order: V gene, D gene, clone size, J gene, CDR3 DNA, CDR3 protein. A D gene is named only where the DNA matches it firmly. Only part of the rows carry a size: once, few, many, or a class if the clone is expanded.

V: TRBV28; D: TRBD1; size: -; J: TRBJ1-5; DNA: TGTGCCAGCAGTTCTACAGGGGCCTGGGCCCAGCATTTT; CDR3: CASSSTGAWAQHF
V: TRBV4-3; D: -; size: -; J: TRBJ2-1; DNA: TGCGCCAGCAGCCCCCCGGGTAGCGCCGAGGATAAGCAGTTCTTC; CDR3: CASSPPGSAEDKQFF
V: TRBV11-2; D: -; size: few; J: TRBJ1-1; DNA: TGTGCCAGCAGAGAAATCAGGGGACCTCGGACTGAAGCTTTCTTT; CDR3: CASREIRGPRTEAFF
V: TRBV28; D: -; size: -; J: TRBJ2-7; DNA: TGTGCCAGCAGTTTAGTGTTCGGCGTAAACGTCGAGCAGTACTTC; CDR3: CASSLVFGVNVEQYF
V: TRBV29-1; D: -; size: -; J: TRBJ2-7; DNA: TGCAGCGTCGGAGGTAGCTACGAGCAGTACTTC; CDR3: CSVGGSYEQYF
V: TRBV7-9; D: TRBD2; size: -; J: TRBJ2-2; DNA: TGTGCCAGCAGCTTATTAAAGCGTGAGCGGGAGTGGGGCACCGGGGAGCTGTTTTTT; CDR3: CASSLLKREREWGTGELFF
V: TRBV6-6; D: -; size: -; J: TRBJ2-3; DNA: TGTGCCAGCAGTTACTCGCGGGATACGCAGTATTTT; CDR3: CASSYSRDTQYF
V: TRBV6-5; D: TRBD1; size: -; J: TRBJ1-4; DNA: TGTGCCAGCAGTCGTGGGACAGGGCGAGAAAAACTGTTTTTT; CDR3: CASSRGTGREKLFF
V: TRBV7-2; D: -; size: -; J: TRBJ2-3; DNA: TGTGCCAGCAGCCCGGAGGTCGCAGATACGCAGTATTTT; CDR3: CASSPEVADTQYF
V: TRBV15; D: -; size: -; J: TRBJ1-1; DNA: TGTGCCACCAGCAGTGCTATGAACACTGAAGCTTTCTTT; CDR3: CATSSAMNTEAFF
V: TRBV7-9; D: -; size: medium-sized; J: TRBJ1-5; DNA: TGTGCCAGCAGCCGAGGGGGGCAAGCCTATCAGCCCCAGCATTTT; CDR3: CASSRGGQAYQPQHF
V: TRBV4-3; D: -; size: -; J: TRBJ2-1; DNA: TGCGCCAGCAGCCAAGATAGAAGCGGGCGATCCAATGAGCAGTTCTTC; CDR3: CASSQDRSGRSNEQFF
V: TRBV5-4; D: -; size: -; J: TRBJ1-2; DNA: TGTGCCAGCAGCCCCTGGGGAGGGAACTATGGCTACACCTTC; CDR3: CASSPWGGNYGYTF
V: TRBV5-4; D: TRBD2; size: -; J: TRBJ2-1; DNA: TGTGCCAGCAGCCGGAGCGGGAGGGGCGATGAGCAGTTCTTC; CDR3: CASSRSGRGDEQFF
V: TRBV6-6; D: -; size: -; J: TRBJ2-5; DNA: TGTGCCAGCAGCCAGGCCCCTGCGGAGACCCAGTACTTC; CDR3: CASSQAPAETQYF
V: TRBV4-1; D: TRBD2; size: -; J: TRBJ2-5; DNA: TGCGCCAGCAGCTGGACTAGCGGTCAAGAGACCCAGTACTTC; CDR3: CASSWTSGQETQYF
V: TRBV18; D: -; size: -; J: TRBJ1-3; DNA: TGTGCCAGCTCACCCGGACAACTATCTGGAAACACCATATATTTT; CDR3: CASSPGQLSGNTIYF
V: TRBV9; D: -; size: -; J: TRBJ1-4; DNA: TGTGCCAGCAGCGTAGGCCTGACCTCTAATGAAAAACTGTTTTTT; CDR3: CASSVGLTSNEKLFF
V: TRBV19; D: -; size: medium-sized; J: TRBJ2-3; DNA: TGTGCCAGTAGTCTTGGACGGCTGGGGGGTACGCAGTATTTT; CDR3: CASSLGRLGGTQYF
V: TRBV4-3; D: -; size: -; J: TRBJ1-4; DNA: TGCGCCAGCAGCCAGTTAAAGGGCAGGGGAGTTGATGAAAAACTGTTTTTT; CDR3: CASSQLKGRGVDEKLFF
V: TRBV7-2; D: TRBD2; size: medium-sized; J: TRBJ2-1; DNA: TGTGCCAGCAGCTCAATGGGAGGGCCGGGTGAGCAGTTCTTC; CDR3: CASSSMGGPGEQFF
V: TRBV30; D: TRBD1; size: -; J: TRBJ1-5; DNA: TGTGCCTGGAGTGTACAGGGGGCAGGAGGCAATCAGCCCCAGCATTTT; CDR3: CAWSVQGAGGNQPQHF
V: TRBV28; D: TRBD1; size: few; J: TRBJ2-7; DNA: TGTGCCAGCAGTTTTGGGACAGGGTTTCGTTCCTACGAGCAGTACTTC; CDR3: CASSFGTGFRSYEQYF
V: TRBV25-1; D: -; size: -; J: TRBJ2-2; DNA: TGTGCCAGCAGTGATGATAAATTAACGAACACCGGGGAGCTGTTTTTT; CDR3: CASSDDKLTNTGELFF
V: TRBV7-2; D: TRBD2; size: -; J: TRBJ2-4; DNA: TGTGCCAGCAGCCCTTATAGCGGGAGAGGGGGCATTCAGTACTTC; CDR3: CASSPYSGRGGIQYF
V: TRBV4-1; D: TRBD1; size: -; J: TRBJ1-3; DNA: TGCGCCAGCAGCACGGGACAGACAAGCTCTGGAAACACCATATATTTT; CDR3: CASSTGQTSSGNTIYF
V: TRBV11-3; D: -; size: -; J: TRBJ2-2; DNA: TGTGCCAGCAGCGGAGCCGTCGGGGAGCTGTTTTTT; CDR3: CASSGAVGELFF
V: TRBV9; D: -; size: medium-sized; J: TRBJ2-1; DNA: TGTGCCAGCAGCCCCAGGGGTATCGGGTCCGGAGGGCGGGGCGAGCAGTTCTTC; CDR3: CASSPRGIGSGGRGEQFF
V: TRBV2; D: -; size: -; J: TRBJ2-1; DNA: TGTGCCAGCACCCGAGAACTACAGAATGAGCAGTTCTTC; CDR3: CASTRELQNEQFF
V: TRBV28; D: -; size: -; J: TRBJ1-4; DNA: TGTGCCAGCAGTCTTACGGGCGGGAGGGGTTTGGAAAAACTGTTTTTT; CDR3: CASSLTGGRGLEKLFF
V: TRBV4-3; D: TRBD1; size: once; J: TRBJ2-7; DNA: TGCGCCAGCAGCCAGGGACAGGGTCAGCAGTACTTC; CDR3: CASSQGQGQQYF
V: TRBV25-1; D: -; size: once; J: TRBJ2-7; DNA: TGTGCCAGCAGTGATTGGGCCCGCCATGAGCAGTACTTC; CDR3: CASSDWARHEQYF
V: TRBV14; D: -; size: -; J: TRBJ1-2; DNA: TGTGCCAGCAGCCCTAGGGGGGAAAGTGGCTACACCTTC; CDR3: CASSPRGESGYTF
V: TRBV5-1; D: -; size: -; J: TRBJ2-5; DNA: TGCGCCAGCAGCTTGACTGGGGTGCAGGAGACCCAGTACTTC; CDR3: CASSLTGVQETQYF
V: TRBV28; D: TRBD2; size: -; J: TRBJ2-1; DNA: TGTGCCAGCAGTGATAGGACTAGCGGGAGGGCTGCTGAGCAGTTCTTC; CDR3: CASSDRTSGRAAEQFF
V: TRBV4-3; D: -; size: -; J: TRBJ1-5; DNA: TGCGCCAGCAGCCAAGATGTGGCAGGGTATAATCAGCCCCAGCATTTT; CDR3: CASSQDVAGYNQPQHF
V: TRBV5-1; D: TRBD2; size: -; J: TRBJ2-3; DNA: TGCGCCAGCAGCTTGACTAGCGGGAGATCGGATACGCAGTATTTT; CDR3: CASSLTSGRSDTQYF
V: TRBV7-7; D: -; size: -; J: TRBJ2-5; DNA: TGTGCTAGCAGCCCCCGGCAGGGAGTGGAGACCCAGTACTTC; CDR3: CASSPRQGVETQYF
V: TRBV21-1; D: -; size: -; J: TRBJ2-2; DNA: TGTGCCAGCAGCAAAAGAGGAAGCGGGAGAAACACCGGGGAGCTGTTTTTT; CDR3: CASSKRGSGRNTGELFF
V: TRBV15; D: TRBD1; size: -; J: TRBJ1-5; DNA: TGTGCCACCAGCAGAATGGACAGGTCGCAGCATTTT; CDR3: CATSRMDRSQHF
V: TRBV6-1; D: -; size: -; J: TRBJ2-5; DNA: TGTGCCAGCAGTGAAAACCCAGGGCCGCAAGAGACCCAGTACTTC; CDR3: CASSENPGPQETQYF
V: TRBV7-2; D: -; size: -; J: TRBJ2-7; DNA: TGTGCCAGCAGCTTAGCTTGGGGGGGCAGCTCCTACGAGCAGTACTTC; CDR3: CASSLAWGGSSYEQYF
V: TRBV7-9; D: -; size: -; J: TRBJ2-3; DNA: TGTGCCAGCAGCTTACAGGAGCGCACAGATACGCAGTATTTT; CDR3: CASSLQERTDTQYF
V: TRBV4-3; D: TRBD2; size: -; J: TRBJ2-3; DNA: TGCGCCAGCAGCCCTCGGACTAGCGGGAACACAGATACGCAGTATTTT; CDR3: CASSPRTSGNTDTQYF
V: TRBV14; D: TRBD2; size: -; J: TRBJ2-3; DNA: TGTGCCAGCAGCCAACGGGGGACTAGCGGGATCACAGATACGCAGTATTTT; CDR3: CASSQRGTSGITDTQYF
V: TRBV5-1; D: -; size: few; J: TRBJ2-7; DNA: TGCGCTCTTCCCCTAGGCTACGAGCAGTACTTC; CDR3: CALPLGYEQYF
V: TRBV5-5; D: TRBD1; size: -; J: TRBJ2-7; DNA: TGTGCCAGCAAGGGGACAGGGGGCTACGAGCAGTACTTC; CDR3: CASKGTGGYEQYF
V: TRBV4-3; D: TRBD2; size: -; J: TRBJ2-7; DNA: TGCGCCAGCAGCCAAGATATCCTAGCGGGGAACTACGAGCAGTACTTC; CDR3: CASSQDILAGNYEQYF
V: TRBV5-1; D: -; size: -; J: TRBJ2-1; DNA: TGCGCCAGCAGCTTGCGCTCAAACTCCTACAATGAGCAGTTCTTC; CDR3: CASSLRSNSYNEQFF
V: TRBV29-1; D: -; size: -; J: TRBJ2-6; DNA: TGCAGCACCTCGGAGTCTGGGGCCAACGTCCTGACTTTC; CDR3: CSTSESGANVLTF
V: TRBV4-1; D: TRBD2; size: -; J: TRBJ2-5; DNA: TGCGCCAGCAGCCGCGGACTAGCGGGAGGCCGGGGAGAGACCCAGTACTTC; CDR3: CASSRGLAGGRGETQYF
V: TRBV6-1; D: -; size: -; J: TRBJ2-1; DNA: TGTGCCAGCAACGACTGGAGCTCCTACAATGAGCAGTTCTTC; CDR3: CASNDWSSYNEQFF
V: TRBV30; D: -; size: -; J: TRBJ2-3; DNA: TGTGCCTGGGGAGGGAGACAGGGCGTAGCAGATACGCAGTATTTT; CDR3: CAWGGRQGVADTQYF
V: TRBV5-6; D: -; size: -; J: TRBJ2-4; DNA: TGTGCCAGCACCCTAATACAGGAACTAGCCAAAAACATTCAGTACTTC; CDR3: CASTLIQELAKNIQYF
V: TRBV7-2; D: TRBD2; size: -; J: TRBJ2-3; DNA: TGTGCCAGCAGCTTAGCCAGCGGGAGGGCCACTGATACGCAGTATTTT; CDR3: CASSLASGRATDTQYF
V: TRBV7-6; D: -; size: -; J: TRBJ2-5; DNA: TGTGCCAGCAGCTTAGTCGGAGAGACCCAGTACTTC; CDR3: CASSLVGETQYF
V: TRBV5-6; D: TRBD2; size: once; J: TRBJ2-7; DNA: TGTGCCAGCAGCAAAGGACTAGTAAGTTCCTACGAGCAGTACTTC; CDR3: CASSKGLVSSYEQYF
V: TRBV10-3; D: TRBD1; size: -; J: TRBJ2-7; DNA: TGTGCCATCAATGAACAGGGGTACGAGCAGTACTTC; CDR3: CAINEQGYEQYF